The 18 T cell receptor beta chains reported below all come from one sample, sequenced in a study of shared clonotypes between healthy human individuals. Repertoires were generated with immunoSEQ multiplex PCR, while TCRdb's copy carries only in-frame clones and drops some. The sample shows roughly 700,000 clones, 90% of them seen only once. Material: memory CD8+ T cells from PBMCs. Stated subset: CD45RO+ cells pooled with CCR7-negative TemRA cells. The receptors shown here come from a man younger than 35 in good health. Some clones in this sample may be carry-over from other donors' samples.

The chain uses TRBV4-1 and TRBJ1-4; 10 bases fit TRBD1. V lost 10 bases and J lost 8; bases outside the gene matches: 22. Germline V CDR1 and CDR2: MGHRA, YSYEKL. This CDR3 is 18 amino acids long. CDR3 sequence (DNA): TGCGCCACCTCACAAAACCCAACCGGGACAGGGGTATCGGAAAAACTGTTTTTT. This translates into CATSQNPTGTGVSEKLFF.

The chain combines TRBV29-1 with TRBJ2-1; D is possibly TRBD1 or TRBD2 (5 bases each). This CDR3 has 14 residues. V lost 3 bases, J lost 5 bases, and 14 bases lay in between. Germline CDR1 is SQVTM and CDR2 is ANQGSEA. CDR3 protein: CSVEGERSNNEQFF. Here the CDR3 DNA reads TGCAGCGTTGAGGGGGAAAGGAGTAACAATGAGCAGTTCTTC.

V gene TRBV15 combines with J gene TRBJ1-1, with D unclear. V lost 5 bases to trimming and J lost 3 bases, with 16 bases between them. This CDR3 is 15 amino acids long. Germline V gives CDR1 LNHNV, CDR2 YYDKDF (reference sequence). The CDR3 coding sequence is TGTGCCACCAGCTGGGAGGGAGCTGCGTACACTGAAGCTTTCTTT. Amino acid sequence: CATSWEGAAYTEAFF.

This clone was counted a single time. In DNA form, the CDR3 reads TGTGCCAGCAGCCCTGTAGCGCGGGGGCCAGATACGCAGTATTTT. Translating gives CASSPVARGPDTQYF. The rearrangement links TRBV7-3 to TRBJ2-3, with D tentatively TRBD2 (7 bases). The CDR3 has 15 residues. Per germline, CDR1 SGHTA and CDR2 FQGTGA. Trimming removed 5 bases at V and 4 bases at J, with 16 bases between. Using reference TRBV7-3 and TRBJ2-3 for the parts outside the CDR3, the full variable domain is GAGVSQTPSNKVTEKGKYVELRCDPISGHTALYWYRQSLGQGPEFLIYFQGTGAADDSGLPNDRFFAVRPEGSVSTLKIQRTERGDSAVYLCASSPVARGPDTQYFGPGTRLTVL.

The chain joins TRBV4-2 to TRBJ2-7; TRBD1 matches at 10 bases. The CDR3 has 17 residues. V lost 0 bases and J lost 2; bases outside the gene matches: 7. The germline V gene has CDR1 LGHNA and CDR2 YNFKEQ. The CDR3 loop reads CASSQERADRGTYEQYF. CDR3 DNA sequence: TGTGCCAGCAGCCAAGAGAGGGCGGACAGGGGGACCTACGAGCAGTACTTC.

The rearrangement joins TRBV5-4 to TRBJ2-3; D call uncertain. Germline CDR1 and CDR2: SGHNT and YYREEE (reference sequence). CDR3 length equals 11 residues. Trimming removed 4 bases at V and 3 bases at J, with 3 bases between. CDR3 amino acids: CASSLTDTQYF. As DNA, the CDR3 is TGTGCCAGCAGCCTAACAGATACGCAGTATTTT.

This chain connects TRBV10-1 to TRBJ2-7; 8 bases agree with TRBD1. The trim removed 11 bases at V and 0 bases at J, leaving 9 bases unmatched. This CDR3 is built from 14 residues. From germline, CDR1 is WNHNN and CDR2 SYGVQD (reference sequence). This CDR3 reads CALPGQDYSYEQYF. The CDR3, as DNA: TGCGCCCTCCCGGGACAGGACTACTCCTACGAGCAGTACTTC.

The chain joins TRBV29-1 to TRBJ2-1, with 7 bases identical to TRBD2. The germline V gene encodes CDR1 SQVTM and CDR2 ANQGSEA. This CDR3 region has 14 residues. Trimming at V came to 8 bases and at J to 8 bases, leaving 15 bases not matched to a gene. CDR3 loop: CSLAAGVMGYEQFF. CDR3 nucleotide sequence: TGCAGCCTCGCGGCGGGAGTTATGGGATATGAGCAGTTCTTC.

The chain links TRBV28 to TRBJ2-7, with D unclear. Trimming cost V 2 bases and J 5 bases, with 13 bases left between them. The CDR3 has 14 residues. The germline V gene encodes CDR1 MDHEN and CDR2 SYDVKM. The DNA for the CDR3 is TGTGCCAGCAGTTTAATCAGTCAGGCCCACGAGCAGTACTTC. Translating gives CASSLISQAHEQYF.

J is TRBJ2-7 and V is TRBV27, with 9 nucleotides matching TRBD1. Per the germline V gene, CDR1 is MNHEY and CDR2 is SMNVEV (reference sequence). This CDR3 comprises 15 residues. The trim removed 5 bases at V and 4 bases at J, leaving 9 bases unmatched. CDR3 region: CASSTRDRDSYEQYF. Here the CDR3 DNA reads TGTGCCAGCAGTACCCGGGACAGGGACTCGTACGAGCAGTACTTC.

The rearrangement links TRBV28 to TRBJ2-1, with D perhaps TRBD2 (5 bases). V lost 8 bases, J lost 0 bases, and 11 bases lay in between. The CDR3 consists of 14 residues. Germline lookup yields CDR1 MDHEN and CDR2 SYDVKM. DNA of the CDR3: TGTGCCAGCTCTCTGCGGGTCTCCTACAATGAGCAGTTCTTC. As protein: CASSLRVSYNEQFF.

This chain joins TRBV7-9 and TRBJ2-7; TRBD2 agrees at 14 bases. Trimming cost V 0 bases and J 6 bases; bases outside gene matches: 4. Germline CDR1 and CDR2: SEHNR and FQNEAQ (reference sequence). The length of the CDR3 is 16 residues. The chain's CDR3 is CASSLAYGTSGGEQYF. The CDR3 DNA reads as TGTGCCAGCAGCTTAGCGTACGGGACTAGCGGGGGCGAGCAGTACTTC.

The chain is built from TRBV7-8 and TRBJ2-5; D is unresolved. CDR3 length: 14 residues. From germline, CDR1 is SGHVS and CDR2 FQNEAQ. V lost 1 base, J lost 4 bases, and 10 bases lay in between. The CDR3 coding sequence is TGTGCCAGCAGCTTAGAAGCTAGGGCAGAGACCCAGTACTTC. This translates into CASSLEARAETQYF.

This chain connects TRBV6-5 to TRBJ2-2; TRBD2 matches 7 bases. CDR1 and CDR2 from the germline V gene are MNHEY and SVGAGI. V was pared by 3 bases and J by 8 bases, with 6 bases of the junction left unmatched. The CDR3 consists of 14 residues. CDR3 in DNA: TGTGCCAGCAGTTATGTGCGGGGGACGGGGGAGCTGTTTTTT. Protein: CASSYVRGTGELFF.

The CDR3 reads CASSLGADSYNEQFF. The CDR3 bases are TGTGCCAGCAGCTTGGGGGCGGACTCCTACAATGAGCAGTTCTTC. The chain has TRBV6-5 and TRBJ2-1; possibly TRBD1 for D (6 bases). CDR1 is MNHEY and CDR2 is SVGAGI in the germline V gene. Deletions cut 6 bases from V and 0 bases from J, with 12 bases between. The CDR3 is made up of 15 amino acids.

The rearrangement uses TRBV19 and TRBJ2-1; TRBD2 aligns across 11 bases. Germline values: CDR1 LNHDA, CDR2 SQIVND (reference sequence). The CDR3 has 23 residues. J was trimmed by 0 bases and V by 3 bases; bases with no gene match: 22. CDR3 protein: CASSIILIAGGPRGPHSYNEQFF. DNA of the CDR3: TGTGCCAGTAGTATCATCCTGATAGCGGGAGGGCCCCGGGGCCCACACTCCTACAATGAGCAGTTCTTC.

The chain carries TRBV7-6 and TRBJ2-7, with D possibly TRBD1 on 6 matching bases. The germline V and J ends were trimmed by 6 bases and 0 bases, with 9 bases remaining between them. This CDR3 has 13 amino acids. Per germline, CDR1 SGHVS and CDR2 FNYEAQ. The CDR3 here is CASSSDSSYEQYF. The CDR3 bases are TGTGCCAGCAGTTCGGACAGCTCCTACGAGCAGTACTTC.

The chain carries TRBV9 and TRBJ1-4; TRBD1 is a possible D gene (5 bases). Germline V gene data show CDR1 as SGDLS and CDR2 as YYNGEE. Trimming took off 3 bases at V and 3 bases at J, with 15 bases between the two ends. CDR3 length: 16 amino acids. The CDR3 nucleotides are TGTGCCAGCAGCGCCAACCCCAGGGCCCCTAATGAAAAACTGTTTTTT. Its protein product is CASSANPRAPNEKLFF.